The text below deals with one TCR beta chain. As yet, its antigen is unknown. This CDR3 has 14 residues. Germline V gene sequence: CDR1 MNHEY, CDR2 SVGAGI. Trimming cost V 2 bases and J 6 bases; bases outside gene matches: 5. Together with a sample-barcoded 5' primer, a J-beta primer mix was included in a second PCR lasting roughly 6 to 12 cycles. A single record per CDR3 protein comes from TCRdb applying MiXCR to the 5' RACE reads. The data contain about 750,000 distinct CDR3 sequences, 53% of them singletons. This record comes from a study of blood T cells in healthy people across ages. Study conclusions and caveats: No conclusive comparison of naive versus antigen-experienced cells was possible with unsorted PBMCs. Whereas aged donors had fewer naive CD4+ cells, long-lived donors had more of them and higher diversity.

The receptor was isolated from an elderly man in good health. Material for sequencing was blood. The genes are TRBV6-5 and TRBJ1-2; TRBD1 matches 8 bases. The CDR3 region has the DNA TGTGCCAGCAGTTACGCAGGACAGGGTCATGGCTACACCTTC. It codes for CASSYAGQGHGYTF.